Shown below are 19 T cell receptor beta chains from a single sample sequenced in a study of blood T cell repertoires in COVID-19. Using immunoSEQ multiplex PCR, the repertoire was profiled, and TCRdb retains in-frame clones only, with some absent. This sample carries roughly 320,000 clones, 90% to 95% of them seen once, and the ten largest clones take roughly 3.6%. The sample comprised PBMCs or T cells enriched from blood (not recorded which). The receptors were gathered from a young woman who had been exposed to COVID-19.

The V gene is TRBV2, the J gene TRBJ1-2; D perhaps matches TRBD1 (5 bases). CDR1 SNHLY and CDR2 FYNNEI come from the germline V gene. The CDR3 length is 15 residues. V shed 7 bases and J shed 4 bases, with 19 bases lying between them. As DNA, the CDR3 is TGTGCCAGCACCGCCAGGGACTTGGGGGGCTATGGCTACACCTTC. Translating gives CASTARDLGGYGYTF.

Comments on this clone: The sample has other DNA sequences that encode this CDR3 too. The gene calls are TRBV7-2 and TRBJ2-5; tentatively, D is TRBD1 (5 bases). Germline CDR1 and CDR2: SGHTA and FQGNSA. The V gene lost 1 base and the J gene lost 1 base, with 10 bases spanning the gap. The CDR3 has 15 amino acids. In DNA, the CDR3 is TGTGCCAGCAGCTTAGGAAGGGGCACCCAAGAGACCCAGTACTTC. Encoded protein: CASSLGRGTQETQYF.

In DNA, the CDR3 is TGCGCCAGCAGCCAAGGGTATCGGGGCTCTGGAAACACCATATATTTT. Protein: CASSQGYRGSGNTIYF. V is TRBV4-3 and J is TRBJ1-3, with D hard to call. The V end was cut by 1 base, the J end by 0 bases, with 10 bases between. The CDR3 consists of 16 residues. Looked up from germline, CDR1 is LGHNA and CDR2 is YSLEER.

J is TRBJ1-1 and V is TRBV4-2; 9 nucleotides line up with TRBD1. Trimming took 5 bases from V and 5 from J; bases not matched to a gene: 3. The CDR3 extends over 13 amino acids. The V gene's germline CDR1 is LGHNA and CDR2 YNFKEQ. The CDR3, as DNA: TGTGCCAGCAGCTTACAGGGGGCGACTGAAGCTTTCTTT. Its translation: CASSLQGATEAFF.

The V gene is TRBV30, the J gene TRBJ1-2; no firm D call. CDR1 is GTSNPN, CDR2 SVGIG, per germline (reference sequence). Trimming removed 4 bases at V and 6 bases at J, with 18 bases between. This CDR3 has 14 amino acids. CDR3: CAWNSGTSEDGYTF. The CDR3 coding sequence is TGTGCCTGGAATTCCGGTACCTCGGAGGATGGCTACACCTTC.

This chain joins TRBV29-1 and TRBJ2-3, with TRBD1 as a possible D gene (6 bases). The CDR3 spans 14 residues. CDR1 is SQVTM and CDR2 is ANQGSEA in the germline V gene. The ends were cut back, 6 bases at V and 4 bases at J, with 17 bases in the middle. CDR3 amino acids: CSVIPTGPPDTQYF. For the CDR3, the DNA is TGCAGCGTGATTCCAACAGGGCCTCCAGATACGCAGTATTTT.

V and J are TRBV6-5 and TRBJ1-1, with 8 bases lining up with TRBD1. With 7 bases clipped from V and 1 base from J, the junction kept 2 bases outside the gene matches. The CDR3 has 13 residues. In germline, CDR1 is MNHEY, CDR2 SVGAGI. The CDR3 loop reads CASTDRGNTEAFF. CDR3 coding DNA: TGTGCCAGCACCGACAGGGGGAACACTGAAGCTTTCTTT.

This clone was recorded once. The V and J genes are TRBV13 and TRBJ1-2, with 10 positions matching TRBD1. CDR1 PRHDT and CDR2 FYEKMQ come from the germline V gene (reference sequence). This CDR3 spans 15 amino acids. With V trimmed by 3 bases and J by 3 bases, 4 bases remained unmatched. This CDR3 reads CASSFDRGRDYGYTF. In DNA, the CDR3 is TGTGCCAGCAGCTTCGACAGGGGGCGCGACTATGGCTACACCTTC.

J is TRBJ1-2 and V is TRBV20-1, with unresolved D. The germline V gene has CDR1 DFQATT and CDR2 SNEGSKA (reference sequence). This CDR3 has 11 amino acids. The germline V and J ends were trimmed by 6 bases and 4 bases, with 9 bases remaining between them. This chain's CDR3 is CSALRGYGYTF. CDR3 nucleotides: TGCAGTGCCTTACGGGGCTATGGCTACACCTTC.

This chain connects TRBV7-9 to TRBJ1-6; D unclear. V was trimmed by 5 bases and J by 3 bases, leaving 14 bases between them. Germline V gene sequence: CDR1 SEHNR, CDR2 FQNEAQ (reference sequence). This CDR3 has 16 residues. The CDR3 reads CASSPLSGFYNSPLHF. DNA for the CDR3: TGTGCCAGCAGCCCCCTATCCGGTTTCTATAATTCACCCCTCCACTTT.

The CDR3 bases are TGTGCCAGCAGCCAGGAAGCCCTAGCGGGGGCCCTAAAACACGAAGAGACCCAGTACTTC. This encodes CASSQEALAGALKHEETQYF. V and J are TRBV3-1 (or the pseudogene TRBV3-2) and TRBJ2-5; 10 bases are a match to TRBD2. Germline CDR1 is LGHDT and CDR2 is YNNKEL (reference sequence). The CDR3 is 20 residues long. Germline trimming cut 3 bases from V and 3 bases from J; bases unmatched to any gene: 19.

This chain links TRBV12-3 or TRBV12-4 with TRBJ2-7; 11 bases agree with TRBD2. With 8 bases clipped from V and 9 bases from J, the junction kept 9 bases outside the gene matches. There are 13 residues in the CDR3. CDR3 residues: CASRLAGGRWQYF. Here the CDR3 DNA reads TGTGCCAGCCGCTTAGCGGGGGGGAGGTGGCAGTACTTC.

The V and J genes are TRBV3-1 (or the pseudogene TRBV3-2) and TRBJ1-1; D unclear. CDR3 length: 13 residues. Germline V gene lookup returns CDR1 LGHDT and CDR2 YNNKEL (reference sequence). The V gene lost 2 bases and the J gene lost 8 bases, with 12 bases spanning the gap. The CDR3 bases are TGTGCCAGCAGCCAAACCCCTTCACGGGAAGCTTTCTTT. Its translation is CASSQTPSREAFF.

The chain uses TRBV6-5 and TRBJ1-2; TRBD1 is a possible D gene (6 bases). The CDR3 totals 13 residues. In germline, CDR1 is MNHEY, CDR2 SVGAGI. The CDR3 DNA is TGTCTTGTCCTTAAAGCCAGGGGCTATGGCTACACCTTC. Its protein is CLVLKARGYGYTF.

The chain combines TRBV5-4 with TRBJ1-2, with D perhaps TRBD1 (6 bases). CDR1 is SGHNT, CDR2 YYREEE, per germline (reference sequence). The CDR3 is made up of 14 amino acids. The V gene lost 0 bases and the J gene lost 1 base, with 7 bases spanning the gap. The DNA of the CDR3 is TGTGCCAGCAGCTTGGACAGGGTTAACTATGGCTACACCTTC. It is translated as CASSLDRVNYGYTF.

This clone appeared once. This chain uses TRBV27 with TRBJ1-2; TRBD1 is a possible D gene (5 bases). V lost 8 bases to trimming and J lost 4 bases, with 17 bases between them. The CDR3 totals 14 residues. Germline-derived CDR1 and CDR2 are MNHEY and SMNVEV (reference sequence). The DNA of the CDR3 is TGTGCCAGCGGGAGGGACTTTGGGACCTATGGCTACACCTTC. As protein: CASGRDFGTYGYTF.

This clone was found a few times. This chain uses TRBV19 with TRBJ1-4, with TRBD1 as a possible D gene (5 bases). CDR3 length: 16 residues. V dropped 4 bases and J dropped 7 bases, with 19 bases sitting between them. Germline-derived CDR1 and CDR2 are LNHDA and SQIVND (reference sequence). The CDR3 DNA is TGTGCCAGTAGTACCTCACGGACGCGGAGGGGTGAAAAACTGTTTTTT. Translating it yields CASSTSRTRRGEKLFF.

The chain has TRBV29-1 and TRBJ2-1; 10 positions agree with TRBD1. The CDR3 has 12 residues. CDR1 SQVTM and CDR2 ANQGSEA come from the germline V gene. J was trimmed by 15 bases and V by 7 bases; bases with no gene match: 12. The CDR3 DNA reads as TGCAGCGCTTCCAAAGGACAGGGGGGCTTGTTCTTC. The encoded protein is CSASKGQGGLFF.

This sequence joins TRBV24-1 and TRBJ2-5; TRBD2 matches 10 bases. The CDR3 contains 15 residues. Trimming took 2 bases from V and 3 from J; bases not matched to a gene: 2. Germline V gives CDR1 KGHDR, CDR2 SFDVKD. The CDR3 reads CATSDSSGGKETQYF. DNA of the CDR3: TGTGCCACCAGTGATTCTAGCGGGGGAAAAGAGACCCAGTACTTC.